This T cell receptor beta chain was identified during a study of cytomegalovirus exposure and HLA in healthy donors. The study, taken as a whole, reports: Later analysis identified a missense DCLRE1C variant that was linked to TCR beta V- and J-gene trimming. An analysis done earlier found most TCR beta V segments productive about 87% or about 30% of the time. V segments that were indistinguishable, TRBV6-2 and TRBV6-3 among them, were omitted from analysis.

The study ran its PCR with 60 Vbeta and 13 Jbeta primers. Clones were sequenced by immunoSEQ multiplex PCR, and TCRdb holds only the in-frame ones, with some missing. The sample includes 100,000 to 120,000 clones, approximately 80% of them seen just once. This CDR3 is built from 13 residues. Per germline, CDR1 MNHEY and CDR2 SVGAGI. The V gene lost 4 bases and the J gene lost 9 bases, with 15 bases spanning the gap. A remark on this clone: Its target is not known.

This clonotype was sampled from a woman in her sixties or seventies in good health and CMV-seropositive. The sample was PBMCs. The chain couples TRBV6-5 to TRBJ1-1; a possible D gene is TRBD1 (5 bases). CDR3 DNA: TGTGCCAGCAGTTCCATTCCGGGGGACCAAGCTTTCTTT. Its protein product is CASSSIPGDQAFF.